This TCR beta chain was obtained from a study of blood T cell repertoires in COVID-19. Study context: There were acute and convalescent COVID-19 samples, and they came from the United States, Italy and Spain.

This CDR3 contains 14 residues. Germline CDR1 reads MDHEN; CDR2 reads SYDVKM. With 5 bases removed from V and 1 base from J, the gap between germline ends came to 11 bases. In the authors' workflow: From reference gene primer amplification, estimates of nucleated cell counts were derived. Generated by immunoSEQ multiplex PCR, the TCRdb table keeps only in-frame clones and is missing some. V and J calls plus clone size are reproduced from that table; the DNA served to infer D and trimming. The sample records approximately 400,000 clones, about 89% being singletons. This TCR came from a middle-aged man with acute or convalescent COVID-19. This chain joins TRBV28 and TRBJ1-1; the D gene is possibly TRBD1 (6 bases). Sample: peripheral blood. DNA for the CDR3: TGTGCCAGCAGTCGACACAGGGAGAACACTGAAGCTTTCTTT. Translated: CASSRHRENTEAFF.